The clone carrying this TCR beta chain occurred once. These data come from a study of blood T cell repertoires in COVID-19. Turning to the study itself: Material from acute and convalescent COVID-19 was sourced from the United States, Italy and Spain. Sources were T cells, B-cell-depleted T cells, or PBMCs; the material itself was cDNA or gDNA.

This CDR3 has 16 residues. Germline V gene data show CDR1 as LGHDT and CDR2 as YNNKEL (reference sequence). V lost 2 bases to trimming and J lost 0 bases, with 13 bases between them. Per the study methods: Reference gene primer amplification gave estimated nucleated cell counts. This table comes from immunoSEQ multiplex PCR, and its TCRdb copy is limited to in-frame clones, with some not included. V, J and clone size are those of that table, while D and trimming were read from the DNA. Found here are 300,000 or so clones, around 86% of them singletons; the top ten hold about 1.2%. J is TRBJ1-2 and V is TRBV3-1 (or the pseudogene TRBV3-2); D might be TRBD1 (5 bases). The source of this sequence is a man between 65 and 85 years old with acute or convalescent COVID-19. The sample taken for sequencing was peripheral blood. The CDR3 region has the DNA TGTGCCAGCAGCCAACTCAGACAGAAAGCTAACTATGGCTACACCTTC. This gives the protein CASSQLRQKANYGYTF.